The present TCR beta chain was sequenced within a study of blood T cell repertoires in COVID-19. This clone was found once. Germline lookup yields CDR1 KGHDR and CDR2 SFDVKD. Trimming stripped 4 bases from V and 3 bases from J, with 4 bases between. This CDR3 comprises 12 residues. Generated by immunoSEQ multiplex PCR, the TCRdb table keeps only in-frame clones and is missing some. The sample contains about 170,000 clones, around 88% of which appear only once. The sample consisted of PBMCs or T cells enriched from blood (not recorded which). V is TRBV24-1 and J is TRBJ2-3; D gene unclear. This TCR derives from a woman aged 45-65 years in a cohort exposed to, infected with or recovered from COVID-19 (not recorded which). Written as DNA, the CDR3 is TGTGCCACCAGTGAGGCTACAGATACGCAGTATTTT. This translates into CATSEATDTQYF.